This T cell receptor beta chain was found in a study of PD-L1 blockade in urothelial cancer. The wider study: Patients previously received 0 to 3 chemotherapy regimens. Blood samples had a median of roughly 140,000 T cells.

As for time point: pretreatment peripheral blood. Locally advanced or metastatic urothelial carcinoma was diagnosed in the patients. Per patient, between 1 and 8 samples were collected at pretreatment and on-treatment time points. Data came from immunoSEQ multiplex PCR; TCRdb stores just in-frame clones and leaves some out. Of tens of thousands of clones in the sample, roughly four fifths are singletons; the top ten hold around 1.5%. The TCR sequence derives from a man in his sixties or seventies with urothelial cancer. The sample was PBMCs, taken around atezolizumab (anti-PD-L1) treatment.

Here the CDR3 reads CASSGGTPPLYGYTF. The CDR3 nucleotides read TGCGCCAGCAGCGGAGGGACCCCTCCGCTCTATGGCTACACCTTC. V and J are TRBV5-1 and TRBJ1-2; D might be TRBD1 (5 bases). V was clipped by 4 bases and J by 4 bases, with 17 bases between them. This CDR3 is built from 15 residues. Germline V gene sequence: CDR1 SGHRS, CDR2 YFSETQ.